This T cell receptor (beta chain) is from a study of tumor and adjacent non-tumor tissue in lung cancer. Study-wide context: The cohort had 12 to 13 adenocarcinoma, a couple of squamous cell and 1 small cell patients. Study findings and constraints: Significantly higher TCR diversity was found in tumor than normal lung.

No cell sorting was done before RNA was extracted from the tissue. CDR3 length: 13 residues. Germline CDR1 reads SQVTM; CDR2 reads ANQGSEA. The library came from three nested PCR rounds adapted from ARM-PCR protocols. From the multiplex PCR reads, TCRdb called clonotypes with MiXCR, one entry per CDR3 protein. The table records more than 85,000 distinct CDR3 sequences, 84% of them present only once. This clonotype is a singleton in its sample. Its target is unknown. Because it lacks the conserved phenylalanine or tryptophan at the end, this CDR3 is likely a read error. Sequenced input: lung tumor tissue. This chain joins TRBV29-1 and TRBJ2-5, with D tentatively TRBD1 (6 bases). The source of this sequence is a man aged 65 to 85 with non-small cell lung cancer. This chain's CDR3 is CSVADRLQETQYS. The DNA for the CDR3 is TGCAGCGTGGCCGACAGGTTACAAGAGACACAGTACTCC.